A selection of T cell receptor beta chains follows, all from one sample in a study of control samples from healthy donors and cancer patients. Profiling relied on immunoSEQ multiplex PCR, and the TCRdb table lists in-frame clones only, not all of them. Among some 220,000 clones listed, 90% to 95% were seen once. Material: blood. All receptors come from a man aged 45 to 65 in good health. The CDR3 runs from the conserved cysteine through the conserved F or W. D genes are given only for firm matches. Expanded clones get a size class; other rows say once, few or many, or leave the size out.

D	V	size	J	CDR3	DNA
.	TRBV18	.	TRBJ2-7	CASSREDTYEQYF	TGTGCCAGCTCCCGCGAGGATACCTACGAGCAGTACTTC
.	TRBV4-1	.	TRBJ2-5	CASSQGRGGQETQYF	TGCGCCAGCAGCCAAGGCAGGGGCGGGCAAGAGACCCAGTACTTC
TRBD1	TRBV7-9	.	TRBJ1-5	CASAKGADQPQHF	TGTGCCTCAGCCAAGGGGGCTGATCAGCCCCAGCATTTT
.	TRBV27	.	TRBJ1-3	CASSLSWGAGNTIYF	TGTGCCAGCAGTTTATCGTGGGGGGCTGGAAACACCATATATTTT
.	TRBV27	.	TRBJ1-5	CASKQPYSNQPQHF	TGTGCCAGCAAACAGCCTTATAGCAATCAGCCCCAGCATTTT
TRBD1	TRBV27	.	TRBJ2-7	CASSSLQGVSYEQYF	TGTGCCAGCAGTTCTCTACAGGGGGTATCCTACGAGCAGTACTTC
.	TRBV2	.	TRBJ1-1	CASSTTAMNTEAFF	TGTGCCAGCAGCACGACAGCTATGAACACTGAAGCTTTCTTT
TRBD1	TRBV2	.	TRBJ1-3	CASSGTGNGNTIYF	TGTGCCAGCAGTGGGACAGGGAATGGAAACACCATATATTTT
.	TRBV7-6	.	TRBJ1-4	CASSFLPGQNFNEKLFF	TGTGCCAGCAGCTTTCTCCCAGGACAGAACTTTAATGAAAAACTGTTTTTT
.	TRBV7-8	few	TRBJ2-2	CASNLIREGELFF	TGTGCCAGCAACCTTATCCGGGAGGGGGAGCTGTTTTTT
TRBD1	TRBV11-1	.	TRBJ2-1	CASSSTFDRAGNEQFF	TGTGCCAGCAGCTCTACGTTCGACAGGGCGGGCAATGAGCAGTTCTTC
.	TRBV5-1	.	TRBJ1-2	CASSFDWGAGAGYTF	TGCGCCAGCAGCTTCGATTGGGGCGCCGGTGCCGGCTACACCTTC
.	TRBV19	.	TRBJ2-2	CASSIRVNTGELFF	TGTGCCAGTAGTATCCGTGTGAACACCGGGGAGCTGTTTTTT
.	TRBV24-1	.	TRBJ1-3	CATSDPAGNTIYF	TGTGCCACCAGTGATCCCGCCGGAAACACCATATATTTT
.	TRBV5-1	.	TRBJ1-6	CASSLERNSPLHF	TGCGCCAGCAGCTTGGAAAGGAATTCACCCCTCCACTTT
.	TRBV6-6	.	TRBJ1-2	CASSPRQDFFGYTF	TGTGCCAGCAGCCCCCGGCAGGATTTTTTTGGCTACACCTTC
.	TRBV24-1	.	TRBJ2-7	CATSDSGDTTYEQYF	TGTGCCACCAGTGATTCTGGGGACACTACCTACGAGCAGTACTTC
.	TRBV29-1	.	TRBJ2-6	CSVYSPGANVLTF	TGCAGCGTTTATTCACCTGGGGCCAACGTCCTGACTTTC
.	TRBV6-1	.	TRBJ2-3	CASIGTRSLVDTQYF	TGTGCCAGCATCGGAACGAGATCTTTGGTAGATACGCAGTATTTT
.	TRBV7-3	.	TRBJ2-7	CASSSTGRWNEQYF	TGTGCCAGCAGCTCCACAGGGAGGTGGAACGAGCAGTACTTC
.	TRBV4-1	.	TRBJ1-5	CASSQDITPGSNQPQHF	TGCGCCAGCAGCCAAGATATCACTCCGGGGAGCAATCAGCCCCAGCATTTT
.	TRBV28	.	TRBJ1-2	CASSLVLDLKGRGYTF	TGTGCCAGCAGTTTGGTCCTCGACCTCAAAGGACGTGGCTACACCTTC
.	TRBV11-2	.	TRBJ1-3	CASSPDSSGNTIYF	TGTGCCAGCAGCCCCGACAGCTCTGGAAACACCATATATTTT
TRBD1	TRBV6-1	.	TRBJ1-1	CASSEWDRGNTEAFF	TGTGCCAGCAGTGAATGGGACAGGGGCAACACTGAAGCTTTCTTT
.	TRBV7-9	.	TRBJ1-1	CASSSHAGTSEAFF	TGTGCCAGCAGCAGCCATGCAGGGACGTCTGAAGCTTTCTTT
TRBD1	TRBV10-1	.	TRBJ1-1	CASSERTGGITEAFF	TGCGCCAGCAGTGAACGGACAGGGGGCATCACTGAAGCTTTCTTT
TRBD2	TRBV10-3	.	TRBJ2-3	CATSTTSGGAVDTQYF	TGTGCCACCTCAACAACTAGCGGGGGGGCGGTAGATACGCAGTATTTT
.	TRBV28	.	TRBJ1-1	CASSLFGENTEAFF	TGTGCCAGTTCTCTCTTCGGGGAGAACACTGAAGCTTTCTTT
.	TRBV15	.	TRBJ1-5	CATGGGIGNQPQHF	TGTGCCACCGGGGGTGGTATCGGCAATCAGCCCCAGCATTTT
TRBD1	TRBV3-1/TRBV3-2	.	TRBJ1-2	CASSQIPGQLLSGYTF	TGTGCCAGCAGCCAGATCCCGGGACAGCTATTATCTGGCTACACCTTC
.	TRBV28	.	TRBJ1-3	CASSSMLGVGGNTIYF	TGTGCCAGCAGCTCTATGCTGGGGGTCGGGGGAAACACCATATATTTT
.	TRBV15	.	TRBJ2-3	CATSRDGGVSTDTQYF	TGTGCCACCAGCAGAGACGGCGGGGTTAGCACAGATACGCAGTATTTT
TRBD1	TRBV7-2	once	TRBJ1-6	CASSLLQGARTPLHF	TGTGCCAGCAGCTTACTACAGGGGGCGCGGACACCCCTCCACTTT
.	TRBV5-1	.	TRBJ2-1	CASSSGTPSYNEQFF	TGCGCCAGCAGCTCCGGGACTCCCTCCTACAATGAGCAGTTCTTC
TRBD1	TRBV27	.	TRBJ2-7	CASSTSGTETYEQYF	TGTGCCAGCAGTACCTCCGGGACAGAGACCTACGAGCAGTACTTC
.	TRBV12-3/TRBV12-4	once	TRBJ1-5	CASRTGINQPQHF	TGTGCCAGCAGAACAGGGATCAATCAGCCCCAGCATTTT
.	TRBV12-3/TRBV12-4	few	TRBJ1-4	CASSPLMGEKLFF	TGTGCCAGCAGTCCATTAATGGGCGAAAAACTGTTTTTT
TRBD1	TRBV5-1	.	TRBJ2-2	CASSLDRVLGELFF	TGCGCCAGCAGCCTTGACAGGGTTCTAGGGGAGCTGTTTTTT
.	TRBV10-2	.	TRBJ1-5	CARRRRALNQPQHF	TGCGCCAGGCGGCGGCGAGCCCTTAATCAGCCCCAGCATTTT
.	TRBV7-3	.	TRBJ1-1	CASSLSGQPSGAFF	TGTGCCAGCAGCTTATCGGGACAACCCTCTGGGGCTTTCTTT
.	TRBV19	.	TRBJ1-2	CASSQAQYGYTF	TGTGCCAGTAGTCAGGCCCAATATGGCTACACCTTC
.	TRBV18	.	TRBJ2-5	CASSPGQGPVQETQYF	TGTGCCAGCTCACCGGGTCAGGGGCCCGTCCAAGAGACCCAGTACTTC
.	TRBV6-5	.	TRBJ1-2	CASSRTGNYGYTF	TGTGCCAGCAGTCGGACGGGGAACTATGGCTACACCTTC
.	TRBV2	.	TRBJ1-2	CASSLLNYGYTF	TGTGCCAGCAGCCTTTTAAACTATGGCTACACCTTC
TRBD1	TRBV27	.	TRBJ1-6	CASSHPGTGSNSPLHF	TGTGCCAGCAGTCATCCCGGGACAGGGTCCAATTCACCCCTCCACTTT
.	TRBV19	.	TRBJ2-3	CASSIRGASTDTQYF	TGTGCCAGTAGTATTAGGGGGGCGAGCACAGATACGCAGTATTTT
.	TRBV29-1	.	TRBJ2-1	CSVVQDPYYNEQFF	TGCAGCGTTGTCCAGGATCCCTACTACAATGAGCAGTTCTTC
.	TRBV6-1	.	TRBJ1-2	CASSEGGANYGYTF	TGTGCCAGCAGTGAGGGGGGAGCTAACTATGGCTACACCTTC
TRBD1	TRBV5-1	.	TRBJ1-1	CASSPPGQGRNTEAFF	TGCGCCAGCAGCCCACCCGGACAGGGGAGAAACACTGAAGCTTTCTTT
TRBD1	TRBV24-1	.	TRBJ2-2	CAQKGRGKAGELFF	TGTGCCCAGAAGGGCAGGGGGAAGGCCGGGGAGCTGTTTTTT
.	TRBV4-2	.	TRBJ1-2	CASSQEEQNYGYTF	TGTGCCAGCAGCCAAGAGGAACAGAACTATGGCTACACCTTC
.	TRBV5-5	.	TRBJ1-2	CASSGSGLQYGYTF	TGTGCCAGCAGCGGATCCGGGCTACAATATGGCTACACCTTC
TRBD2	TRBV28	.	TRBJ2-2	CASSRGTSGTGELFF	TGTGCCAGCAGTCGAGGGACTAGCGGCACCGGGGAGCTGTTTTTT
.	TRBV28	once	TRBJ2-2	CASSLSPGTATGELFF	TGTGCCAGCAGTTTATCACCCGGGACGGCAACCGGGGAGCTGTTTTTT
TRBD1	TRBV27	.	TRBJ2-2	CASKPQGANTGELFF	TGTGCCAGCAAGCCACAGGGGGCGAACACCGGGGAGCTGTTTTTT
.	TRBV6-5	once	TRBJ2-2	CASSLYTGELFF	TGTGCCAGCAGTTTATACACCGGGGAGCTGTTTTTT
.	TRBV25-1	.	TRBJ1-1	CASSTLGRGVTEAFF	TGTGCCAGCAGTACCCTAGGCAGGGGAGTAACTGAAGCTTTCTTT
.	TRBV2	.	TRBJ1-3	CASNLQGRGSGNTIYF	TGTGCCAGCAACCTCCAGGGGAGGGGCTCTGGAAACACCATATATTTT
.	TRBV7-9	.	TRBJ1-6	CASSPGERGSPLHF	TGTGCCAGCAGCCCAGGGGAGAGGGGTTCACCCCTCCACTTT